This T cell receptor (beta chain) was identified during a study of blood T cells in healthy people across ages. The J segment lost 5 bases and the V segment lost 1 base, leaving 9 bases of the junction unmatched. Germline CDR1 SGHTA, CDR2 FQGNSA. The CDR3 is 16 residues long. The table lists this clonotype with many counts. Its antigen is still unknown. It was with a sample-barcoded 5' primer and a J-beta primer mix that a second PCR of roughly 6 to 12 cycles was run. Each cDNA molecule was tagged by a template-switch adaptor that had 12 random nucleotides. Each CDR3 protein is one row after TCRdb ran MiXCR on the 5' RACE reads. This sample carries hundreds of thousands of distinct CDR3 sequences, about 28% of them seen once, and the ten largest clones take around a sixth. Healthy Caucasians from Russia aged roughly 6 to 90 served as donors. They isolated at least 6 million PBMCs from each sample. Findings and limits, study-wide: Comparison with aged donors showed that long-lived donors had more naive CD4+ cells and higher diversity.

Material for sequencing was blood. The source is a woman aged 80 or over in good health. The chain carries TRBV7-2 and TRBJ2-3, with TRBD1 matching 7 bases. The CDR3 loop reads CASSLGSGTVKDTQYF. CDR3 coding DNA: TGTGCCAGCAGCTTAGGTTCCGGGACAGTAAAAGATACGCAGTATTTT.